This T cell receptor beta chain was found in a study of blood T cell repertoires in COVID-19. Study-wide context: T cells, B-cell-depleted T cells, or PBMCs provided the cDNA or gDNA that served as material.

As originally analysed: Estimation of nucleated cell counts was performed using reference gene primer amplification. Clones were read by immunoSEQ multiplex PCR, and TCRdb kept only the in-frame ones, dropping some. V, J and clone size are those of that table, while D and trimming were read from the DNA. The sample lists tens of thousands of clones, more than 75% occurring once. The sequenced sample consisted of peripheral blood. This TCR was sampled from a human donor in a cohort sampled during active COVID-19.

The CDR3 is CASSPTGHGNIQYF. The CDR3 DNA is TGTGCCAGCAGCCCTACAGGGCACGGAAACATTCAGTACTTC. This chain uses TRBV7-3 with TRBJ2-4, with D maybe TRBD1 (6 bases). This CDR3 is 14 amino acids long. V was shortened by 5 bases and J by 6 bases, with 14 bases between the two germline ends. Germline-derived CDR1 and CDR2 are SGHTA and FQGTGA.